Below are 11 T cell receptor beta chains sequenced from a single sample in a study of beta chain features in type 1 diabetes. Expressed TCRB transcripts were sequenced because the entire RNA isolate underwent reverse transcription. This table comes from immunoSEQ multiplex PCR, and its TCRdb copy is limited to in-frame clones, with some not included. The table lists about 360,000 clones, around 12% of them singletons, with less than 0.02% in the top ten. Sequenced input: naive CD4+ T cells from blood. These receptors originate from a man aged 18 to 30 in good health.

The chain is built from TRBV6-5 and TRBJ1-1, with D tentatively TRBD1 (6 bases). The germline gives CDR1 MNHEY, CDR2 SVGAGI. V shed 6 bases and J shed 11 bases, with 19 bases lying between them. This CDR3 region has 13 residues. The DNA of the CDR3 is TGTGCCAGCAGCTTACAGGGTTTGTCACCGGCTTTCTTT. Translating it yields CASSLQGLSPAFF.

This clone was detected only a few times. CDR3 nucleotides: TGTGCCAGCAGTTTTGGCGGCTACTCCTACGAGCAGTACTTC. It is translated as CASSFGGYSYEQYF. The chain employs TRBV28 and TRBJ2-7; D not resolved. The germline V gene encodes CDR1 MDHEN and CDR2 SYDVKM. V lost 3 bases to trimming and J lost 0 bases, with 9 bases between them. This CDR3 region has 14 residues.

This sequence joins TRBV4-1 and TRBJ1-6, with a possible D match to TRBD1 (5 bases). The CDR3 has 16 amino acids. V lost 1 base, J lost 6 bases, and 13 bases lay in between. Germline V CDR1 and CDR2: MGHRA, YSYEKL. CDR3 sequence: CASSQVGGEVNSPLHF. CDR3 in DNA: TGCGCCAGCAGCCAAGTCGGGGGAGAGGTTAATTCACCCCTCCACTTT.

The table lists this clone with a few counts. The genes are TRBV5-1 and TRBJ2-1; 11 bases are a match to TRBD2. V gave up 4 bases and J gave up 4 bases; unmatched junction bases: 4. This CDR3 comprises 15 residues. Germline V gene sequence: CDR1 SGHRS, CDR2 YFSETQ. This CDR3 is CASSGGLAGYNEQFF. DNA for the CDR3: TGCGCCAGCAGCGGCGGACTAGCGGGTTACAATGAGCAGTTCTTC.

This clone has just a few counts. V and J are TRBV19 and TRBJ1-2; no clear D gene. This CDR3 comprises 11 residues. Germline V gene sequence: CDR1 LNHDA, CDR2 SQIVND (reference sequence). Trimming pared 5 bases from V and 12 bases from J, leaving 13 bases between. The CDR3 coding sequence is TGTGCCAGTAGTGACGGACTGATAGACACCTTC. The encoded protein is CASSDGLIDTF. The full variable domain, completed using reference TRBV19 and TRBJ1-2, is DGGITQSPKYLFRKEGQNVTLSCEQNLNHDAMYWYRQDPGQGLRLIYYSQIVNDFQKGDIAEGYSVSREKKESFPLTVTSAQKNPTAFYLCASSDGLIDTFGSGTRLTVV.

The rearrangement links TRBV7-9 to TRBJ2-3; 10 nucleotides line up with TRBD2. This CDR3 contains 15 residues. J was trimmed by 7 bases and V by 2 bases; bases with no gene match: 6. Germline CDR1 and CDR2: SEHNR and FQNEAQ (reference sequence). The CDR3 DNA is TGTGCCAGCAGCTTAAATAGCGGGAGGACACATACGCAGTATTTT. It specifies CASSLNSGRTHTQYF.

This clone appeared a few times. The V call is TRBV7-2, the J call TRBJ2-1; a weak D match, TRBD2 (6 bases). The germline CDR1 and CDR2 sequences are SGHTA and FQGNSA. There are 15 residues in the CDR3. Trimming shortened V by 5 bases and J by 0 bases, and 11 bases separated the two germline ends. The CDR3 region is CASSPRDFSYNEQFF. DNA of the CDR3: TGTGCCAGCAGCCCCCGGGACTTCTCCTACAATGAGCAGTTCTTC.

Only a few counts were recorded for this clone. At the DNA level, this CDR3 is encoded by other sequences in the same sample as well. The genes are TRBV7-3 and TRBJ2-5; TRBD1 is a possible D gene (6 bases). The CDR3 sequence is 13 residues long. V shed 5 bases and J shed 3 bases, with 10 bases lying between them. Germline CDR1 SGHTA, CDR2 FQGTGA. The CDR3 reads CASSLDREETQYF. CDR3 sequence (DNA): TGTGCCAGCAGCCTGGACAGAGAAGAGACCCAGTACTTC.

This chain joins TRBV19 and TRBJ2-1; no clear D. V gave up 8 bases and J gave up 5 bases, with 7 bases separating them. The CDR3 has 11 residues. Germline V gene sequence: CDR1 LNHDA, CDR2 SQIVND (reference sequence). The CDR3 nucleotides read TGTGCCAGTTGCCGGGACAATGAGCAGTTCTTC. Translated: CASCRDNEQFF.

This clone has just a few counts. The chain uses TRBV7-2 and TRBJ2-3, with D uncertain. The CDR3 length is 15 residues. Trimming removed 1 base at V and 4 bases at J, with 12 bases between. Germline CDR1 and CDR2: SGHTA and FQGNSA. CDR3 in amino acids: CASSLDSQAPDTQYF. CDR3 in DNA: TGTGCCAGCAGCTTAGATTCGCAGGCCCCAGATACGCAGTATTTT.

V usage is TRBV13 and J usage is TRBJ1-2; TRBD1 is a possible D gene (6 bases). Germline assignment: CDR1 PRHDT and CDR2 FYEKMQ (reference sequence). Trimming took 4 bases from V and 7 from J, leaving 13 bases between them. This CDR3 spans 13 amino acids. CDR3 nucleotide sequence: TGTGCCAGCAGCTCCACAGGGATCCTTGGCTACACCTTC. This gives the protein CASSSTGILGYTF.